The 22 T cell receptor beta chains reported below all come from one sample, sequenced in a study of blood T cells in healthy people across ages. Sample-barcoded 5' priming and a J-beta primer mix drove a second PCR of about 7 to 11 cycles. In TCRdb, the 5' RACE reads were re-called with MiXCR into one record per CDR3 protein. The sample comprises about 1,400,000 distinct CDR3 sequences, 55% to 75% of which are singletons, and 5.5% to 8% rests with the top ten. The specimen was blood. The receptor set was obtained from a man younger than 30 in good health.

This clonotype has a handful of counts. The chain links TRBV25-1 to TRBJ2-5; 7 nucleotides match TRBD1. The CDR3 runs to 15 residues. The V gene end was trimmed by 0 bases and the J gene end by 1 base; junction bases not matched to a gene: 2. CDR1 and CDR2 (germline): MGHDK, SYGVNS. The CDR3 DNA is TGTGCCAGCAGTGAATATGGGACAGCCCAAGAGACCCAGTACTTC. Translated: CASSEYGTAQETQYF.

Comments on this clonotype: The junction shows a germline mismatch at one end, possibly a read error. This chain connects TRBV5-1 to TRBJ1-2, with no clear D. The length of the CDR3 is 13 residues. Looked up from germline, CDR1 is SGHRS and CDR2 is YFSETQ. The CDR3: CASSWEANYGYTF. The CDR3 DNA reads TGTGCCAGCAGCTGGGAAGCTAACTATGGCTACACCTTC.

This clonotype was observed a handful of times. V gene TRBV5-1 combines with J gene TRBJ2-1, with 7 bases matching TRBD2. V trimming: 4 bases; J trimming: 2 bases; junction bases outside the gene matches: 6. CDR3 length equals 15 residues. CDR1 is SGHRS, CDR2 YFSETQ, per germline. The CDR3 spells CASSPTGTTYNEQFF. The CDR3 DNA reads TGCGCCAGCAGCCCTACCGGGACTACCTACAATGAGCAGTTCTTC. Together with reference TRBV5-1 and TRBJ2-1, the CDR3 gives the full variable domain: KAGVTQTPRYLIKTRGQQVTLSCSPISGHRSVSWYQQTPGQGLQFLFEYFSETQRNKGNFPGRFSGRQFSNSRSEMNVSTLELGDSALYLCASSPTGTTYNEQFFGPGTRLTVL.

The chain employs TRBV11-2 and TRBJ2-7; 9 bases line up with TRBD1. J was trimmed by 2 bases and V by 4 bases; bases with no gene match: 6. The CDR3 loop spans 15 amino acids. Germline lookup yields CDR1 SGHAT and CDR2 FQNNGV. In DNA, the CDR3 is TGTGCCAGCAGCTCCGGGACAGGGACACCCTACGAGCAGTACTTC. This encodes CASSSGTGTPYEQYF.

The chain uses TRBV4-2 and TRBJ2-4, with a weak D call TRBD2 (6 bases). The tail of the sequence fits TRBJ2-7 better, so the J call may be wrong. Germline V lookup: CDR1 LGHNA, CDR2 YNFKEQ. The CDR3 consists of 17 residues. Written as DNA, the CDR3 is TGTGCCAGCAGCCAAAAGGGTTATAGGGCTGCGGGATACGAGCAGTACTTC. Encoded protein: CASSQKGYRAAGYEQYF.

The chain uses TRBV24-1 and TRBJ2-3; 9 nucleotides align to TRBD1. V dropped 9 bases and J dropped 4; count of bases not matched to a gene: 10. Germline loops: CDR1 KGHDR, CDR2 SFDVKD. The CDR3 runs 15 residues. As DNA, the CDR3 is TGTGCCACCGGGACCGGCACAGGGGGCTCAGATACGCAGTATTTT. Translating it yields CATGTGTGGSDTQYF.

This sequence joins TRBV6-1 and TRBJ2-6; no definite D call. The CDR3 sequence is 16 residues long. V lost 1 base and J 4 bases, leaving 11 bases between the germline ends. CDR1 and CDR2 (germline): MNHNS, SASEGT. CDR3 sequence reads: CASSEETRRGANVLTF. CDR3 nucleotides: TGTGCCAGCAGTGAAGAAACTCGTAGGGGGGCCAACGTCCTGACTTTC.

The chain combines TRBV2 with TRBJ1-1; D gene ambiguous. Trimming left V 4 bases short and J 0 bases short, with 9 bases between. This CDR3 has 14 residues. Germline CDR1 reads SNHLY; CDR2 reads FYNNEI. CDR3 region: CASSAVQMNTEAFF. The CDR3 DNA follows: TGTGCCAGCAGTGCGGTTCAGATGAACACTGAAGCTTTCTTT.

The chain couples TRBV20-1 to TRBJ2-3; D might be TRBD1 (6 bases). V was shortened by 7 bases and J by 4 bases, with 18 bases between the two germline ends. This CDR3 has 14 amino acids. Germline CDR1 DFQATT, CDR2 SNEGSKA (reference sequence). CDR3 residues: CSVQDSWGADTQYF. DNA for the CDR3: TGCAGTGTCCAGGACAGTTGGGGCGCAGATACGCAGTATTTT.

The genes are TRBV6-1 and TRBJ2-3, with D perhaps TRBD2 (6 bases). CDR1 is MNHNS, CDR2 SASEGT, per germline. With 6 bases removed from V and 0 bases from J, the gap between germline ends came to 28 bases. The length of the CDR3 is 20 residues. The CDR3 region is CASRGIRGTGIPASTDTQYF. In DNA form, the CDR3 reads TGTGCCAGCAGGGGCATTCGGGGGACGGGAATTCCGGCGAGCACAGATACGCAGTATTTT.

This sequence joins TRBV4-3 and TRBJ1-1, with D unclear. This CDR3 comprises 15 residues. Trimming stripped 4 bases from V and 0 bases from J, with 12 bases between. In germline, CDR1 is LGHNA, CDR2 YSLEER. DNA for the CDR3: TGCGCCAGCAGCCCCGAGCCTTCCATGAACACTGAAGCTTTCTTT. It yields the protein CASSPEPSMNTEAFF.

This clonotype was detected only a few times. The V and J genes are TRBV29-1 and TRBJ2-5; D not certain. The CDR3 has 12 amino acids. V lost 5 bases to trimming and J lost 2 bases, with 9 bases between them. Germline lookup yields CDR1 SQVTM and CDR2 ANQGSEA. CDR3 DNA sequence: TGCAGCGTTTATCGACTTCAAGAGACCCAGTACTTC. Translating gives CSVYRLQETQYF.

This rearrangement joins TRBV29-1 to TRBJ1-2; 7 nucleotides agree with TRBD1. Per the germline V gene, CDR1 is SQVTM and CDR2 is ANQGSEA. After removal of 5 bases from V and 8 bases from J, the junction contained 14 bases not matched to a gene. The CDR3 runs to 14 residues. The CDR3 sequence: CSVYYGQDFGGYTF. Here the CDR3 DNA reads TGCAGCGTTTATTACGGACAGGATTTCGGCGGCTACACCTTC.

The V and J genes are TRBV6-6 and TRBJ2-3, with D possibly being TRBD1 or TRBD2 (6 bases each). The V end lost 7 bases, the J end lost 3 bases, and 14 bases lay between the germline ends. Germline assignment: CDR1 MNHNY and CDR2 SVGAGI (reference sequence). This CDR3 is 14 amino acids long. CDR3 amino acids: CASTVEGGTDTQYF. In nucleotides, the CDR3 is TGTGCCAGCACGGTCGAGGGGGGAACAGATACGCAGTATTTT.

This clonotype was seen more than once but under ten times. The chain combines TRBV10-3 with TRBJ2-1; 10 bases fit TRBD2. The trim removed 2 bases at V and 5 bases at J, leaving 3 bases unmatched. There are 15 residues in the CDR3. The germline V gene encodes CDR1 ENHRY and CDR2 SYGVKD. CDR3 protein: CAISEPGTSDNEQFF. The CDR3 nucleotides read TGTGCCATCAGTGAGCCGGGGACTAGCGACAATGAGCAGTTCTTC.

The chain employs TRBV6-1 and TRBJ2-3; no clear D. From germline, CDR1 is MNHNS and CDR2 SASEGT. V was clipped by 5 bases and J by 9 bases, with 15 bases between them. The CDR3 consists of 13 residues. The CDR3 coding sequence is TGTGCCAGCAGTCCCCCTGTGGAGTTCACGCAGTATTTT. It translates to CASSPPVEFTQYF.

J is TRBJ1-2 and V is TRBV4-1; D remains unclear. Trimming shortened V by 2 bases and J by 4 bases, and 8 bases separated the two germline ends. Germline V lookup: CDR1 MGHRA, CDR2 YSYEKL. The CDR3 totals 13 residues. In DNA, the CDR3 is TGCGCCAGCAGCCAACCCTTGAGCTATGGCTACACCTTC. It codes for CASSQPLSYGYTF.

The chain joins TRBV7-2 to TRBJ1-2; D not certain. The CDR3 consists of 15 residues. The V gene lost 3 bases and the J gene lost 1 base, with 12 bases spanning the gap. The V gene's germline CDR1 is SGHTA and CDR2 FQGNSA. DNA for the CDR3: TGTGCCAGCAGCTTCACAGCGGGAGATAACTATGGCTACACCTTC. Protein sequence: CASSFTAGDNYGYTF.

The V and J genes are TRBV27 and TRBJ2-1, with D maybe TRBD2 (6 bases). V lost 3 bases and J lost 6, with 12 bases in between. Per the germline V gene, CDR1 is MNHEY and CDR2 is SMNVEV (reference sequence). The CDR3 has 14 amino acids. The CDR3 region has the DNA TGTGCCAGCAGTTTGTTATTGGGGGGCAATGAGCAGTTCTTC. It yields the protein CASSLLLGGNEQFF.

The chain is built from TRBV4-1 and TRBJ2-2, with 8 bases identical to TRBD2. Trimming cost V 4 bases and J 4 bases; bases outside gene matches: 8. Germline-derived CDR1 and CDR2 are MGHRA and YSYEKL. The CDR3 totals 16 residues. The CDR3 DNA reads as TGCGCCAGCAGCCTCCAAGCGGGAGTACCCACCGGGGAGCTGTTTTTT. Translating gives CASSLQAGVPTGELFF.

The chain joins TRBV6-1 to TRBJ2-5; D is unclear. The CDR3 has 15 residues. Germline assignment: CDR1 MNHNS and CDR2 SASEGT. Trimming took off 8 bases at V and 11 bases at J, with 27 bases between the two ends. The CDR3 reads CASDARQGWWNEQYF. CDR3 nucleotides: TGTGCCAGCGACGCAAGGCAAGGTTGGTGGAATGAGCAGTACTTC.

This clonotype came up a few times. The chain employs TRBV20-1 and TRBJ2-1; D perhaps matches TRBD2 (5 bases). V lost 1 base and J lost 9, with 16 bases in between. CDR3 length: 14 residues. Germline CDR1 DFQATT, CDR2 SNEGSKA (reference sequence). CDR3 loop: CSARVLGEGGEQFF. The CDR3 coding sequence is TGCAGTGCTAGAGTACTGGGAGAAGGAGGTGAGCAGTTCTTC.